This T cell receptor beta chain comes out of a study of T cells in women clearing cervical HPV infection. Study overall: Blood came at first lesion visit for cases, post-clearance for controls. Case blood was drawn a median around 150 days after lesion detection. Study conclusions and caveats: TRBV6-7 abundance was lower in cases than controls (roughly 0.12% versus 0.15%).

Of note for this clone: As yet, its antigen is unknown. The read terminates 3 residues before the CDR3 end, so the remaining end is supplied by the germline J gene.

CDR1 DFQATT and CDR2 SNEGSKA come from the germline V gene (reference sequence). V shed 0 bases, J shed 5 bases, and the junction held 6 bases outside the gene matches. This CDR3 is 14 amino acids long. TCR beta CDR3 amplified by multiplex PCR from roughly 1,100 ng genomic DNA. Using immunoSEQ multiplex PCR, the repertoire was profiled, and TCRdb retains in-frame clones only, with some absent. The sample has tens of thousands of clones; the top ten hold 8.4%. The sequence was obtained from a woman aged 18 to 75 with a cervical HPV16 infection that either progressed to CIN3+ or cleared (not recorded which). The specimen was blood buffy coat. V is TRBV20-1 and J is TRBJ2-7; TRBD1 aligns across 8 bases. Partial CDR3 DNA: TGCAGTGCTAGAGAAACAGGGGGTAACGACGAG. Translating gives CSARETGGNDE. The full CDR3 protein is CSARETGGNDEQYF.